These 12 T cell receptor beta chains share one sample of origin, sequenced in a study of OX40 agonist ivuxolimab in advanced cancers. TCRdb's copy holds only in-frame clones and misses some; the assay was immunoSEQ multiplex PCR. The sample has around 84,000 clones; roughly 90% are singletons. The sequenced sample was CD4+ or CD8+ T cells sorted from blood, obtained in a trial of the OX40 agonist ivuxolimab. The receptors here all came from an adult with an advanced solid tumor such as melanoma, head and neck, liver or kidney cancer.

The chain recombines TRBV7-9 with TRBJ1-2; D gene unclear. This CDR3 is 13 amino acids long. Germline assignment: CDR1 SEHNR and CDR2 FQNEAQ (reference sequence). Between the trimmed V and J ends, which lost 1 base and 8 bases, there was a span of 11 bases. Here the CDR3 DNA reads TGTGCCAGCAGCTTAGGTCTGGGAGAGGGCTACACCTTC. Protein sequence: CASSLGLGEGYTF.

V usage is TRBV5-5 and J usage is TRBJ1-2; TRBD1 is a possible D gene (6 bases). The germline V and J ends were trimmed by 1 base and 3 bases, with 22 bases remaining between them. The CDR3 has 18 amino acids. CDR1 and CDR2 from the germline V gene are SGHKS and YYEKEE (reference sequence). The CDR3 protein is CASSLFGGRRMDDYGYTF. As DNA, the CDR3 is TGTGCCAGCAGCTTGTTTGGGGGGCGCAGGATGGATGACTATGGCTACACCTTC.

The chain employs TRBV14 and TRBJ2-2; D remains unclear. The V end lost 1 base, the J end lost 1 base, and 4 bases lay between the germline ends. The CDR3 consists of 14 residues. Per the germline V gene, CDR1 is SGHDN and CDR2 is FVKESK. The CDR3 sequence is CASSQVMNTGELFF. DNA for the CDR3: TGTGCCAGCAGCCAAGTCATGAACACCGGGGAGCTGTTTTTT. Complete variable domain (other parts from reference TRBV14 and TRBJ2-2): EAGVTQFPSHSVIEKGQTVTLRCDPISGHDNLYWYRRVMGKEIKFLLHFVKESKQDESGMPNNRFLAERTGGTYSTLKVQPAELEDSGVYFCASSQVMNTGELFFGEGSRLTVL.

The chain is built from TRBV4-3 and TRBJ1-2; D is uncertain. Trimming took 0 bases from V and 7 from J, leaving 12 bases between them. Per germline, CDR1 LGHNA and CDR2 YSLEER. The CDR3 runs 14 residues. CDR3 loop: CASSQDRSGSGYTF. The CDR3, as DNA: TGCGCCAGCAGCCAAGATCGGTCAGGATCTGGCTACACCTTC.

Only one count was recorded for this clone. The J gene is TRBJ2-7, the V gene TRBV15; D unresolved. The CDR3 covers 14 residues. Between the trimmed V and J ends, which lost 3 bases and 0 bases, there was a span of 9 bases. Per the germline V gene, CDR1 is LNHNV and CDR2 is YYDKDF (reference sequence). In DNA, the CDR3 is TGTGCCACCAGCAGGGGTGGGGACTCCTACGAGCAGTACTTC. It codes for CATSRGGDSYEQYF.

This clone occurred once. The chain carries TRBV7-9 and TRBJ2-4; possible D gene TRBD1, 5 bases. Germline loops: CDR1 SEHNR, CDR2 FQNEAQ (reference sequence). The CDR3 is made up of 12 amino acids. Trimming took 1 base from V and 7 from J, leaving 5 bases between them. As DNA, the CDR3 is TGTGCCAGCAGCTTAGAGGGGAACATTCAGTACTTC. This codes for CASSLEGNIQYF.

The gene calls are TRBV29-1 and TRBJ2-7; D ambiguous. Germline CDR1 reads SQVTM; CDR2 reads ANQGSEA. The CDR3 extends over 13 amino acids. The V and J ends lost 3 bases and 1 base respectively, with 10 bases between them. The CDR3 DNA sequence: TGCAGCGTTGAGGTGGACGTGTCCTACGAGCAGTACTTC. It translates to CSVEVDVSYEQYF.

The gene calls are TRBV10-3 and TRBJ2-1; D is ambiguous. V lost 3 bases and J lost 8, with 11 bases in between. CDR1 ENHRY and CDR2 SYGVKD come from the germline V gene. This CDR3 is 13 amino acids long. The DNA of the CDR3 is TGTGCCATCAGTGAATCGGCCCGCGATGAGCAGTTCTTC. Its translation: CAISESARDEQFF.

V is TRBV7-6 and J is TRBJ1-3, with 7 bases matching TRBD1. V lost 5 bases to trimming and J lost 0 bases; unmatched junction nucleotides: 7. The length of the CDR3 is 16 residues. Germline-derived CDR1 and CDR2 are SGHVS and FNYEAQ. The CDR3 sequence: CASSARDSFSGNTIYF. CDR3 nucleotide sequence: TGTGCCAGCAGCGCCCGGGACAGCTTCTCTGGAAACACCATATATTTT.

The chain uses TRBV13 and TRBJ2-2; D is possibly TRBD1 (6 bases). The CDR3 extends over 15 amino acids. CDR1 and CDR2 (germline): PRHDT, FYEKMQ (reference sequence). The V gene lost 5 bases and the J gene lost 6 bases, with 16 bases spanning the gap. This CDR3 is CASSLSAGAAGELFF. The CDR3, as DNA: TGTGCCAGCAGCCTCTCGGCAGGGGCGGCCGGGGAGCTGTTTTTT.

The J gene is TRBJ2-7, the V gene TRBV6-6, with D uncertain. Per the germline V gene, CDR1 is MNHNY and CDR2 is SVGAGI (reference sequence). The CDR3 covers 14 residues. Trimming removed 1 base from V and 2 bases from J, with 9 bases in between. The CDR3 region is CASSYFDGTYEQYF. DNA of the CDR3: TGTGCCAGCAGTTACTTCGACGGTACCTACGAGCAGTACTTC.

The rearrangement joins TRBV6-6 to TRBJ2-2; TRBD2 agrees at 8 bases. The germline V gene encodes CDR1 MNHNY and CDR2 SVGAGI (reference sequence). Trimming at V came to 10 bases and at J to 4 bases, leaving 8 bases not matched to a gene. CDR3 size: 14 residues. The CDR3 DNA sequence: TGTGCCACTTCGGGGGGGCCAAGCACCGGGGAGCTGTTTTTT. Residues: CATSGGPSTGELFF.